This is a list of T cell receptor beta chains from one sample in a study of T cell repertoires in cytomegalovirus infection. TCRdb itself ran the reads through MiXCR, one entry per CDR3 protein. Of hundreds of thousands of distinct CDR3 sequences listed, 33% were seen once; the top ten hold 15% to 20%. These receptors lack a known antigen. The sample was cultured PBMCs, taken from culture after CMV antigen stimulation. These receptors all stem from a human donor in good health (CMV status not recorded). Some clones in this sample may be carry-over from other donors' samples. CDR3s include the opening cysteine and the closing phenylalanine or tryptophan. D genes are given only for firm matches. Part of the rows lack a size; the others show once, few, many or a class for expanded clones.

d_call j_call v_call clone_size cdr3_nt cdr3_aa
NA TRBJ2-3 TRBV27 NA TGTGCCAGCTCAATGCCTAGCACAGATACGCAGTATTTT CASSMPSTDTQYF
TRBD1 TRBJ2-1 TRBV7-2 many TGTGCCAGCAGCTCCTTCCAGGGGGAAAGTGAGCAGTTCTTC CASSSFQGESEQFF
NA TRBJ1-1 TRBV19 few TGTGCCAGTACCATAGGCAAGAACACTGAAGCTTTCTTT CASTIGKNTEAFF
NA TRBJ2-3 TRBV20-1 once TGCAGTGCTAGACTAGACACAGATACGCAGTATTTT CSARLDTDTQYF
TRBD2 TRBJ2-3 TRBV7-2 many TGTGCCAGCAGCCGTAGCGGGGGGGTGAAAGATACGCAGTATTTT CASSRSGGVKDTQYF
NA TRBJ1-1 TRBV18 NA TGTGCCAGCTCACCCTATCAGGGTTCCAACACTGAAGCTTTCTTT CASSPYQGSNTEAFF
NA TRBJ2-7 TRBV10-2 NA TGCGCCAGCACCCACAGGGACGAGCAGTACTTC CASTHRDEQYF
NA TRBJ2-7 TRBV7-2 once TGTGCCAGCAGCGGCCACGAGACCTCAGCCTACGAGCAGTACTTC CASSGHETSAYEQYF
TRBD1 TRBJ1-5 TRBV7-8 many TGTGCCAGCAGTTACAGGGGAGATCAGCCCCAGCATTTT CASSYRGDQPQHF
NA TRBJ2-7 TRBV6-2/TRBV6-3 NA TGTGCCAGCGGCCGAAGGCAGCGGACCTACGAGCAGTACTTC CASGRRQRTYEQYF
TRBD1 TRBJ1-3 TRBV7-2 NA TGTGCCAGCAGCTTAAAACAGGGGGGTGGAAACACCATATATTTT CASSLKQGGGNTIYF
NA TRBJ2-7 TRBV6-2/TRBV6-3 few TGTGCCAGCAGACCCCCGGACCTGACCTACGAGCAGTACTTC CASRPPDLTYEQYF
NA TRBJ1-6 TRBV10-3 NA TGTGCCATCAGAGAAGAACGGACAGCCTATAATTCACCCCTCCACTTT CAIREERTAYNSPLHF
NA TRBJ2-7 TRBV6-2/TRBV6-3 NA TGTGCCAGCAGTCTTCATTCCGGACCCTTTAAGGAGCAGTACTTC CASSLHSGPFKEQYF
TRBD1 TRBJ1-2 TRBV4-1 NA TGCGCCAGCAGCCAACCGGGACAGGTATATGGCTACACCTTC CASSQPGQVYGYTF
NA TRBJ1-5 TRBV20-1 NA TGCAGTGCTAAGGGCAGCTTCAATCAGCCCCAGCATTTT CSAKGSFNQPQHF
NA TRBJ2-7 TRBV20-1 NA TGCAGTGCTAGAGATCGGGGGCAGGGAACCTACGAGCAGTACTTC CSARDRGQGTYEQYF
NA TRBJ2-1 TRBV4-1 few TGCGCCAGCAGCCAAGATGGCGCAGGGGAATTGAGCTCCTACAATGAGCAGTTCTTC CASSQDGAGELSSYNEQFF
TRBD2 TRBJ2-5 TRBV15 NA TGTGCCACCAGCAGAGAGGGGCTCAAGGTGGGAGGGGACCAAGAGACCCAGTACTTC CATSREGLKVGGDQETQYF
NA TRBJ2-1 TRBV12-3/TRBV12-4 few TGTGCCAGCACAAGTAGCAACGGGGATGAGCAGTTCTTC CASTSSNGDEQFF
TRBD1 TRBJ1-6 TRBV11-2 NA TGTGCCAGCAATGTTGACAGGGTTGGTTCACCCCTCCACTTT CASNVDRVGSPLHF
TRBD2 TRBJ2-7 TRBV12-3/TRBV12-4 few TGTGCCAGCAGCCGACTAGCGGGGGTACACGAGCAGTACTTC CASSRLAGVHEQYF
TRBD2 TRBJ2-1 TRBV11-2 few TGTGCCAGCAGACGAATAGCGGGAGTATGGAATGAGCAGTTCTTC CASRRIAGVWNEQFF
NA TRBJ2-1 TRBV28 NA TGTGCCAGCAGTACCTGGGACCCCAATGAGCAGTTCTTC CASSTWDPNEQFF
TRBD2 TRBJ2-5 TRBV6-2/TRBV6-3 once TGTGCCAGCAGACAAACTAGCGGGGGGAGCCGGGAGACCCAGTACTTC CASRQTSGGSRETQYF
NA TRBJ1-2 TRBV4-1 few TGCGCCAGCAGCCACCCCCGTGGGGAAGGCTACACCTTC CASSHPRGEGYTF
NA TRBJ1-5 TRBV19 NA TGTGCCAGTAGTATAGGGACGAGAGGCCAGCCCCAGCATTTT CASSIGTRGQPQHF
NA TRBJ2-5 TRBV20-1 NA TGCAGTGCTAAGGACCCTGGGGAGACCCAGTACTTC CSAKDPGETQYF
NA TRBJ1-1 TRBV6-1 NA TGTGCCAGCAGTGAACTAAAAGGGGGCACTGAAGCTTTCTTT CASSELKGGTEAFF
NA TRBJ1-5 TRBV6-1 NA TGTGCCAGTAGGGAAGGGGATCAGCCCCAGCATTTT CASREGDQPQHF
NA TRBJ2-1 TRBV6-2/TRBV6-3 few TGTGCCAGCAGCTATGGGCCCAAAGGCCACAATGAGCAGTTCTTC CASSYGPKGHNEQFF
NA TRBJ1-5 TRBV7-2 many TGTGCCAGCAGCTTATTCCTCGGACTTGCTCAGCCCCAGCATTTT CASSLFLGLAQPQHF
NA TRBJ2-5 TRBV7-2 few TGTGCCAGCAGCTTATCCGGGCGAAGGGAGACCCAGTACTTC CASSLSGRRETQYF
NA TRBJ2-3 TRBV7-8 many TGTGCCAGCAGCTTAGCGCAGGCAAGAACAGATACGCAGTATTTT CASSLAQARTDTQYF
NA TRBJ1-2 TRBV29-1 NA TGCAGCGTTGATTACAGAAACTATGGCTACACCTTC CSVDYRNYGYTF
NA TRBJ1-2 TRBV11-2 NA TGTGCCAGCGCAGCAATTAACTATGGCTACACCTTC CASAAINYGYTF
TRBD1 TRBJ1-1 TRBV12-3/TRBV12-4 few TGTGCCAGCAGTTTTTGGGACAGAACCACTGAAGCTTTCTTT CASSFWDRTTEAFF
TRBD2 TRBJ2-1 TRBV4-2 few TGTGCCAGCAGCCAAGAGATGATGGCAGTTACTAGCGGGGGGGTATATGAGCAGTTCTTC CASSQEMMAVTSGGVYEQFF
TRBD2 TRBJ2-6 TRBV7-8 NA TGTGCCAGCAGCTTAGGAGCGGGGGCCTCTGGGGCCAACGTCCTGACTTTC CASSLGAGASGANVLTF
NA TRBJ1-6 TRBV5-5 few TGTGCCAGCAGCTTCGCTGAGAAGGTCCACTTT CASSFAEKVHF
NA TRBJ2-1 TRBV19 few TGTGCCAGTAGTGACCCGGGTATCCCTTCCGACAATGAGCAGTTCTTC CASSDPGIPSDNEQFF
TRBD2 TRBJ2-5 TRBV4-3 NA TGCGCCAGCAGCCATACCTACCCAAAAGAGCGGGGAGGATGGGGGACCCAGTACTTC CASSHTYPKERGGWGTQYF
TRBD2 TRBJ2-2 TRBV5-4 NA TGTGCCAGCAGCCTTTTGCCGGGACTAGGGACCGGGGAGCTGTTTTTT CASSLLPGLGTGELFF
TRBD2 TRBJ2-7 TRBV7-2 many TGTGCCAGCAGCCGCCTTAGCGGGAGTATCGACGAGCAGTACTTC CASSRLSGSIDEQYF